The T cell receptor (beta chain) under discussion was sequenced for a study of blood T cell repertoires in COVID-19. Study at large: The United States, Italy and Spain were the sources of the acute and convalescent COVID-19 samples. T cells, B-cell-depleted T cells, or PBMCs provided the cDNA or gDNA that served as material.

Authors' data handling: For nucleated cells, counts were estimated from reference gene primer amplification. Using immunoSEQ multiplex PCR, the repertoire was profiled, and TCRdb retains in-frame clones only, with some absent. Clone size and V and J calls were adopted from that table, with D and trimming inferred from the DNA. The sample consists of about 110,000 clones, approximately 65% of them appearing once. There are 17 residues in the CDR3. The germline V gene encodes CDR1 LGHDT and CDR2 YNNKEL (reference sequence). Trimming took 4 bases from V and 1 from J; bases not matched to a gene: 12. Sequenced input: peripheral blood. V is TRBV3-1 (or the pseudogene TRBV3-2) and J is TRBJ2-5; 7 bases align to TRBD2. This TCR was recovered from a woman in her sixties or seventies with acute or convalescent COVID-19. CDR3 nucleotides: TGTGCCAGCAGCCCTGGGCGTTCGAGCGGGGTCCAAGAGACCCAGTACTTC. Translating gives CASSPGRSSGVQETQYF.